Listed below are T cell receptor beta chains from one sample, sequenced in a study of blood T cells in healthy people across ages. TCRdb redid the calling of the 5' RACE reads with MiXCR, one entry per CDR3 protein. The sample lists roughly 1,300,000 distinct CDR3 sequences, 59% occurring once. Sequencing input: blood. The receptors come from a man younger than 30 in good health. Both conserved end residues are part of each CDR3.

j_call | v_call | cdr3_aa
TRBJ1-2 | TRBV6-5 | CASSYGTGFDYTF
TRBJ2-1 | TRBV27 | CASSGRGLVGINEQFF
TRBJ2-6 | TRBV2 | CASSEVPGSGANVLTF
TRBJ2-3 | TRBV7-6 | CASSLGTGTGYITDTQYF
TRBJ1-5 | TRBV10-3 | CAISESPAAQPQHF
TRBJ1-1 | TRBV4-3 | CASSQDTGTDEAFF
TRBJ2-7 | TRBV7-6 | CASSPQLAEQYF
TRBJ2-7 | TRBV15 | CATSRDIGYYEQYF
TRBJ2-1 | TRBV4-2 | CASSQDWGGPPGGNEQFF
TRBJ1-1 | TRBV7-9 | CASSPLQGAIHTEAFF
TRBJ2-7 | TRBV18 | CASSPPRTDEQYF
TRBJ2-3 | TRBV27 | CASSPQDGAADTQYF
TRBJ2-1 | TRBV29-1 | CSVVGLAGVEKFF
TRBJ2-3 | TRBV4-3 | CASSQFSGTSGGSTDTQYF
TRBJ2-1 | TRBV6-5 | CASSWWAGGEQFF
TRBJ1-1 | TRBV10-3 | CAISESTRGLSVNTEAFF